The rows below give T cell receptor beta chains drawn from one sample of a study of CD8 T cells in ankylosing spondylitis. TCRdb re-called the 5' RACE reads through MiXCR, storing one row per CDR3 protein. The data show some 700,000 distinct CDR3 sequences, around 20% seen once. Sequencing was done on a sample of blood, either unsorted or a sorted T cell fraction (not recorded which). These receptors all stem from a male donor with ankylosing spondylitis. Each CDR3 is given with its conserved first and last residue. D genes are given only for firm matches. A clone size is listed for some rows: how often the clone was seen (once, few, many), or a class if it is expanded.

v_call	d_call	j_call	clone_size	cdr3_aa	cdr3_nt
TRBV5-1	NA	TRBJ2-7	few	CASSLEAVPYEQYF	TGCGCCAGCAGCTTGGAGGCAGTTCCCTACGAGCAGTACTTC
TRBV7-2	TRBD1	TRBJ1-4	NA	CASSSGQGTNEKLFF	TGTGCCAGCAGCTCAGGACAGGGGACTAATGAAAAACTGTTTTTT
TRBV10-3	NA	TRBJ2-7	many	CAISDPGTYSYEQYF	TGTGCCATCAGTGACCCGGGGACCTACTCCTACGAGCAGTACTTC
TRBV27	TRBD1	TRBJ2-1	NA	CASSRTGGDRGQFF	TGTGCCAGCAGCAGAACTGGGGGGGACAGGGGGCAGTTCTTC
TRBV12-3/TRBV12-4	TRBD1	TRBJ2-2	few	CASILTGVGGELFF	TGTGCCAGCATTCTCACAGGGGTGGGCGGGGAGCTGTTTTTT
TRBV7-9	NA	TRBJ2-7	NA	CASSHEVVRYEQYF	TGTGCCAGCAGCCACGAGGTTGTGAGGTACGAGCAGTACTTC
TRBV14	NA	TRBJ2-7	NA	CASSQGFGDTYEQYF	TGTGCCAGCAGCCAAGGGTTCGGGGACACCTACGAGCAGTACTTC
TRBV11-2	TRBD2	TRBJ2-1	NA	CASSLDSGWARNEQFF	TGTGCCAGCAGCTTGGATAGCGGGTGGGCTAGGAATGAGCAGTTCTTC
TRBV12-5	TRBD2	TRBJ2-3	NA	CASGAGRGGVSADTQYF	TGTGCTAGTGGCGCCGGGCGGGGGGGCGTCTCCGCAGATACGCAGTATTTT
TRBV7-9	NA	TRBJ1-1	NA	CASSPAGHLGAEAFF	TGTGCCAGCAGCCCCGCCGGGCATTTGGGCGCTGAAGCTTTCTTT
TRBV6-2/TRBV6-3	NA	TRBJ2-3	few	CASSTAWVASTDTQYF	TGTGCCAGCAGTACCGCTTGGGTCGCTAGCACAGATACGCAGTATTTT
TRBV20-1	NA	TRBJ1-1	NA	CSARRGRTSEAFF	TGCAGTGCTAGAAGAGGGAGGACGTCTGAAGCTTTCTTT
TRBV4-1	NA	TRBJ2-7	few	CASSQGVQGGLGSYEQYF	TGCGCCAGCAGCCAAGGTGTTCAGGGAGGCCTCGGCTCCTACGAGCAGTACTTC
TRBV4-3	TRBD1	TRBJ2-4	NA	CASSRGQGAKNIQYF	TGCGCCAGCAGCCGCGGACAGGGGGCCAAAAACATTCAGTACTTC
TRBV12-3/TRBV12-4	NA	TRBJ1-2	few	CASSRQFPNSGYTF	TGTGCCAGCAGTAGACAGTTTCCCAACTCTGGCTACACCTTC
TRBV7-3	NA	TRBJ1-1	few	CASSSGGAGRAFF	TGTGCCAGCAGCTCTGGGGGGGCGGGAAGGGCTTTCTTT
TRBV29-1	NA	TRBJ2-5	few	CSAHRADRETQYF	TGCAGCGCCCACAGGGCCGACCGCGAGACCCAGTACTTC
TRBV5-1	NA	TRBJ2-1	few	CASSRQGTQSYNEQFF	TGCGCCAGCAGCAGGCAGGGGACCCAATCCTACAATGAGCAGTTCTTC
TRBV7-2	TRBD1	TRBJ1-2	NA	CASSLPPPDRANGYTF	TGTGCCAGCAGCTTACCCCCACCGGACAGGGCAAATGGCTACACCTTC
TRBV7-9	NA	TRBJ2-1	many	CASSLEGDEQFF	TGTGCCAGCAGCTTGGAGGGGGATGAGCAGTTCTTC
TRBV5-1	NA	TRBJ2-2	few	CASSSGGHTGELFF	TGCGCCAGCAGCTCCGGGGGGCACACCGGGGAGCTGTTTTTT
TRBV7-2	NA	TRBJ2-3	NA	CASSLDSGRVPDTQYF	TGTGCCAGCAGCTTAGACAGCGGGCGGGTCCCAGATACGCAGTATTTT